Listed below are T cell receptor beta chains from one sample, sequenced in a study of blood T cell repertoires in COVID-19. Profiled with immunoSEQ multiplex PCR; TCRdb holds only in-frame clones, not every one. The data show a few hundred thousand clones, around 87% seen once. The sequencing sample was made of peripheral blood. These receptors all stem from a man aged 50-60 years with active or convalescent COVID-19. Both conserved end residues are part of each CDR3. The D gene is left open where the match is weak. Size values are once, few and many counts, or a class for expanded clones, and some rows have none.

cdr3_length | d_call | clone_size | j_call | v_call | cdr3_aa | cdr3_nt
16 | TRBD1 | . | TRBJ1-1 | TRBV19 | CASSIGVGGPGTEAFF | TGTGCCAGTAGTATCGGGGTAGGGGGCCCGGGAACTGAAGCTTTCTTT
16 | TRBD2 | . | TRBJ2-1 | TRBV6-1 | CASSEMVKREGDEQFF | TGTGCCAGCAGTGAAATGGTTAAGCGGGAGGGGGATGAGCAGTTCTTC
14 | . | . | TRBJ1-4 | TRBV7-9 | CASSRSSEREKLFF | TGTGCCAGCAGCCGCTCGTCCGAGAGAGAAAAACTGTTTTTT
15 | TRBD1 | . | TRBJ1-4 | TRBV5-6 | CASSPQGAFNEKLFF | TGTGCCAGCAGCCCGCAGGGGGCCTTTAATGAAAAACTGTTTTTT
15 | . | . | TRBJ2-6 | TRBV7-6 | CASSLNMAGANVLTF | TGTGCCAGCAGTTTAAACATGGCTGGGGCCAACGTCCTGACTTTC
14 | . | . | TRBJ1-1 | TRBV11-2 | CASSFIRPPGEAFF | TGTGCCAGCAGCTTCATACGCCCTCCGGGTGAAGCTTTCTTT
12 | TRBD1 | . | TRBJ2-5 | TRBV2 | CASGTDQETQYF | TGTGCCAGCGGGACAGACCAAGAGACCCAGTACTTC
14 | . | few | TRBJ2-5 | TRBV3-1/TRBV3-2 | CASSQDLGGETQYF | TGTGCCAGCAGCCAAGATTTGGGGGGAGAGACCCAGTACTTC
17 | TRBD2 | . | TRBJ2-5 | TRBV3-1/TRBV3-2 | CASSQDVGGGFQETQYF | TGTGCCAGCAGCCAAGATGTCGGGGGGGGTTTCCAAGAGACCCAGTACTTC
16 | TRBD2 | . | TRBJ2-3 | TRBV7-3 | CASSLFGLAGGDTQYF | TGTGCCAGCAGCTTATTCGGTCTAGCGGGGGGAGATACGCAGTATTTT
15 | TRBD2 | . | TRBJ2-1 | TRBV19 | CASRLGTSGNNEQFF | TGTGCCAGTAGACTCGGGACTAGCGGTAACAATGAGCAGTTCTTC
11 | . | . | TRBJ1-2 | TRBV30 | CAWSVVQAPTF | TGTGCCTGGAGTGTTGTGCAGGCTCCTACCTTC
11 | . | . | TRBJ1-2 | TRBV6-5 | CASMVNRGYTF | TGTGCCAGCATGGTTAACCGGGGCTACACCTTC
17 | . | few | TRBJ2-7 | TRBV7-8 | CASSSGRDFLTSYEQYF | TGTGCCAGCAGCTCCGGACGGGACTTCCTAACATCCTACGAGCAGTACTTC
18 | . | . | TRBJ2-1 | TRBV4-1 | CASSHPEVVRYSYNEQFF | TGCGCCAGCAGCCACCCCGAAGTCGTCCGCTACTCCTACAATGAGCAGTTCTTC
13 | . | . | TRBJ2-7 | TRBV2 | CASTLQDSYEQYF | TGTGCCAGCACCCTACAGGACTCCTACGAGCAGTACTTC
14 | . | . | TRBJ2-1 | TRBV29-1 | CSVGFRVSYNEQFF | TGCAGCGTTGGATTCAGGGTGTCCTACAATGAGCAGTTCTTC
14 | . | . | TRBJ1-2 | TRBV5-1 | CASSLNRDSMGYTF | TGCGCCAGCAGCTTGAACAGGGATTCTATGGGCTACACCTTC
15 | . | . | TRBJ2-7 | TRBV14 | CASSQGRGASYEQYF | TGTGCCAGCAGCCAAGGTCGGGGGGCCTCCTACGAGCAGTACTTC
16 | . | . | TRBJ1-3 | TRBV14 | CASSPLTPRSRNTIYF | TGTGCCAGCAGCCCACTCACCCCCCGAAGTAGAAACACCATATATTTT
13 | TRBD1 | . | TRBJ2-1 | TRBV2 | CASTRGQYNEQFF | TGTGCCAGCACTAGGGGACAGTACAATGAGCAGTTCTTC
15 | . | . | TRBJ1-2 | TRBV5-4 | CASSLRGFGYYGYTF | TGTGCCAGCAGCTTGCGGGGTTTCGGATACTATGGCTACACCTTC
15 | . | . | TRBJ1-2 | TRBV6-5 | CASSTSRVSLEGYTF | TGTGCCAGCAGTACCTCCCGGGTGAGCCTGGAGGGCTACACCTTC
15 | TRBD1 | . | TRBJ1-6 | TRBV5-1 | CASSLADRGDSPLHF | TGCGCCAGCAGCTTGGCCGACAGGGGGGATTCACCCCTCCACTTT
13 | . | . | TRBJ1-5 | TRBV6-5 | CASSYGGGQPQHF | TGTGCCAGCAGTTACGGGGGGGGTCAGCCCCAGCATTTT
16 | . | . | TRBJ1-3 | TRBV3-1/TRBV3-2 | CASSPPKGYSGNTIYF | TGTGCCAGCAGCCCTCCAAAGGGGTACTCTGGAAACACCATATATTTT
16 | TRBD2 | . | TRBJ2-1 | TRBV27 | CASSLQAGGSYNEQFF | TGTGCCAGCAGTTTACAGGCGGGAGGCTCCTACAATGAGCAGTTCTTC
11 | . | . | TRBJ1-1 | TRBV27 | CASSLNQEAFF | TGTGCCAGCAGTTTAAATCAGGAAGCTTTCTTT
14 | TRBD1 | . | TRBJ1-5 | TRBV30 | CAWSIRQGSQPQHF | TGTGCCTGGAGTATCCGACAGGGAAGCCAGCCCCAGCATTTT
13 | . | . | TRBJ1-1 | TRBV20-1 | CSASSNRNTEAFF | TGCAGTGCTAGTAGTAACAGGAACACTGAAGCTTTCTTT
14 | TRBD1 | . | TRBJ2-7 | TRBV24-1 | CATSDPGQGYEQYF | TGTGCCACCAGTGATCCGGGACAGGGATACGAGCAGTACTTC
16 | TRBD1 | . | TRBJ1-2 | TRBV27 | CASSPTSGQGNYGYTF | TGTGCCAGCAGTCCGACCTCGGGACAGGGTAACTATGGCTACACCTTC
17 | TRBD2 | . | TRBJ2-3 | TRBV2 | CASSAVGGGASTDTQYF | TGTGCCAGCAGTGCGGTCGGCGGGGGTGCTAGCACAGATACGCAGTATTTT